These 26 T cell receptor beta chains were sequenced from one sample in a study of early T cells in non-severe SARS-CoV-2 infection. MiXCR, run by TCRdb on the 5' RACE reads, gives a single entry per CDR3 protein. Of around 40,000 distinct CDR3 sequences listed, about 6.3% are singletons. The sample consisted of whole blood. Receptors originate from an adult who was a healthcare worker with PCR-confirmed SARS-CoV-2 infection or an uninfected control (not recorded which).

This clonotype has just a few counts. V is TRBV18 and J is TRBJ2-2, with 9 bases identical to TRBD1. This CDR3 spans 17 amino acids. Trimming at V came to 3 bases and at J to 6 bases, leaving 11 bases not matched to a gene. From germline, CDR1 is KGHSH and CDR2 LQKENI. The CDR3 DNA reads TGTGCCAGCTCACCGAGGACAGGGGCCATAGATCCCGGGGAGCTGTTTTTT. Its translation: CASSPRTGAIDPGELFF.

To note about this clonotype: Given a much more abundant clone one base away, this may be a read error. The gene calls are TRBV6-5 and TRBJ2-5; D call uncertain. Germline V gene lookup returns CDR1 MNHEY and CDR2 SVGAGI. The CDR3 runs 13 residues. CDR3 DNA sequence: TGTGCCAGCAGTTACTCCGGGCTGGAGACCCGGTACTTC. Translation gives CASSYSGLETRYF.

This clonotype is termed medium-sized. The chain combines TRBV20-1 with TRBJ2-5, with 9 bases identical to TRBD2. The CDR3 length is 15 residues. Germline loops: CDR1 DFQATT, CDR2 SNEGSKA (reference sequence). J gave up 5 bases and V 0 bases, and 7 bases lay outside the gene matches. The CDR3 sequence is CSARDSGRQAETQYF. CDR3 sequence (DNA): TGCAGTGCTAGAGATAGCGGGAGACAGGCGGAGACCCAGTACTTC.

This clonotype was seen repeatedly, ten times or more. This chain joins TRBV4-1 and TRBJ2-2; the match to TRBD2 covers 8 bases. Germline lookup yields CDR1 MGHRA and CDR2 YSYEKL. J gave up 0 bases and V 2 bases, and 14 bases lay outside the gene matches. The CDR3 is made up of 20 amino acids. The CDR3 here is CASSQFGTSYIRPNTGELFF. DNA of the CDR3: TGCGCCAGCAGCCAATTCGGGACTAGTTACATCCGGCCGAACACCGGGGAGCTGTTTTTT.

V usage is TRBV3-1 and J usage is TRBJ2-5, with TRBD2 identical over 7 bases. The CDR3 consists of 15 residues. CDR1 is LGHDT, CDR2 YNNKEL, per germline (reference sequence). Trimming cost V 0 bases and J 4 bases; bases outside gene matches: 5. The CDR3: CASSQDRPSGETQYF. CDR3 coding DNA: TGTGCCAGCAGCCAAGATCGTCCTAGCGGAGAGACCCAGTACTTC.

The sample holds many counts of this clonotype. This chain links TRBV29-1 with TRBJ1-1, with no clear D. This CDR3 has 13 amino acids. Trimming stripped 7 bases from V and 4 bases from J, with 16 bases between. Germline V lookup: CDR1 SQVTM, CDR2 ANQGSEA. The CDR3: CSARDTKTTEAFF. The CDR3 DNA is TGCAGCGCTCGAGACACCAAGACCACTGAAGCTTTCTTT.

The rearrangement joins TRBV24-1 to TRBJ2-2; the D is unclear. Germline CDR1 and CDR2: KGHDR and SFDVKD. The CDR3 sequence is 14 residues long. The V and J ends lost 6 bases and 1 base respectively, with 8 bases between them. CDR3 in amino acids: CATSWARNTGELFF. The CDR3 DNA reads as TGTGCCACCAGTTGGGCTAGGAACACCGGGGAGCTGTTTTTT.

The sample holds many counts of this clonotype. V gene TRBV11-2 combines with J gene TRBJ1-3; the D is unclear. The CDR3 totals 11 residues. The germline CDR1 and CDR2 sequences are SGHAT and FQNNGV. The V and J ends lost 0 bases and 14 bases respectively, with 8 bases between them. CDR3 in DNA: TGTGCCAGCAGCTTAGATCCCCCCCTATATTTT. It codes for CASSLDPPLYF. Full variable domain (outside the CDR3, taken from reference TRBV11-2 and TRBJ1-3): EAGVAQSPRYKIIEKRQSVAFWCNPISGHATLYWYQQILGQGPKLLIQFQNNGVVDDSQLPKDRFSAERLKGVDSTLKIQPAKLEDSAVYLCASSLDPPLYFGEGSWLTVV.

The rearrangement joins TRBV3-1 to TRBJ2-7, with 8 bases lining up with TRBD1. J gave up 5 bases and V 0 bases, and 0 bases lay outside the gene matches. This CDR3 is 13 amino acids long. Germline loops: CDR1 LGHDT, CDR2 YNNKEL (reference sequence). In nucleotides, the CDR3 is TGTGCCAGCAGCCAAGAGACAGGGGACGAGCAGTACTTC. Amino acids: CASSQETGDEQYF.

This clonotype occurred many times. The chain combines TRBV4-1 with TRBJ2-1; D gene ambiguous. The CDR3 contains 12 residues. Germline V gene lookup returns CDR1 MGHRA and CDR2 YSYEKL. The germline V and J ends were trimmed by 1 base and 10 bases, with 8 bases remaining between them. The CDR3 bases are TGCGCCAGCAGCCAAGTCCACGAAGAGCAGTTCTTC. This translates into CASSQVHEEQFF.

This clonotype has ten or more counts. The chain combines TRBV20-1 with TRBJ2-5; TRBD1 might be the D (7 bases). Trimming left V 6 bases short and J 4 bases short, with 21 bases between. CDR1 is DFQATT, CDR2 SNEGSKA, per germline (reference sequence). The CDR3 sequence is 15 residues long. The CDR3 DNA is TGCAGTGCCAGGGGGGCATCGTCGCGTCTAGAGACCCAGTACTTC. It encodes CSARGASSRLETQYF.

This clonotype was picked up many times. V and J are TRBV27 and TRBJ1-1; TRBD1 might be the D (5 bases). V was shortened by 1 base and J by 5 bases, with 11 bases between the two germline ends. The CDR3 runs to 14 residues. Looked up from germline, CDR1 is MNHEY and CDR2 is SMNVEV (reference sequence). CDR3 amino acids: CASSLWGPTTEAFF. The CDR3 DNA reads as TGTGCCAGCAGTTTATGGGGACCCACGACTGAAGCTTTCTTT.

The V call is TRBV7-6, the J call TRBJ2-2; D gene uncertain. Looked up from germline, CDR1 is SGHVS and CDR2 is FNYEAQ. This CDR3 contains 13 residues. The V and J ends lost 0 bases and 8 bases respectively, with 7 bases between them. The CDR3: CASSLAEGGELFF. DNA for the CDR3: TGTGCCAGCAGCTTAGCAGAAGGGGGGGAGCTGTTTTTT.

At least ten counts were recorded for this clonotype. The rearrangement uses TRBV12-3 or TRBV12-4 and TRBJ2-3, with D perhaps matching TRBD2 (6 bases). V shed 1 base and J shed 4 bases, with 9 bases lying between them. This CDR3 contains 14 residues. CDR3 in amino acids: CASSLGLASDTQYF. Written as DNA, the CDR3 is TGTGCCAGCAGTTTAGGGCTAGCGTCAGATACGCAGTATTTT.

This clonotype was counted many times. The chain combines TRBV27 with TRBJ2-1; 9 nucleotides line up with TRBD2. CDR3 size: 17 residues. V shed 5 bases and J 5 bases; nucleotides not matched to a gene: 13. CDR1 and CDR2 from the germline V gene are MNHEY and SMNVEV (reference sequence). CDR3 bases: TGTGCCAGCAGTGCCGTACGACAGACTAGCGGTCACAATGAGCAGTTCTTC. This translates into CASSAVRQTSGHNEQFF.

The chain is built from TRBV6-2 or TRBV6-3 and TRBJ2-7; no clear D gene. CDR1 and CDR2 (germline): MNHEY, SVGEGT. The germline V and J ends were trimmed by 3 bases and 0 bases, with 15 bases remaining between them. The CDR3 is 16 residues long. CDR3 residues: CASSYAFDGYSYEQYF. CDR3 DNA sequence: TGTGCCAGCAGTTATGCATTCGACGGATACTCCTACGAGCAGTACTTC.

This clonotype has only a few counts. As DNA, the CDR3 is TGTGCCAGCTCACCCCTAGCGGAAAGCACAGATACGCAGTATTTT. This codes for CASSPLAESTDTQYF. This chain uses TRBV18 with TRBJ2-3; the match to TRBD2 covers 7 bases. This CDR3 has 15 residues. The germline V gene encodes CDR1 KGHSH and CDR2 LQKENI. The ends lost 3 bases at V and 0 bases at J; junction bases unmatched: 3.

The J gene is TRBJ1-6, the V gene TRBV12-3 or TRBV12-4; TRBD1 aligns across 7 bases. V shed 8 bases, J shed 7 bases, and the junction held 8 bases outside the gene matches. The CDR3 has 14 amino acids. The CDR3 here is CASGSRDRNSPLHF. The CDR3 nucleotides read TGTGCCAGCGGATCCCGGGACAGAAATTCACCCCTCCACTTT.

This clonotype was observed many times. The chain recombines TRBV7-9 with TRBJ1-3; D is uncertain. The CDR3 runs to 15 residues. Germline loops: CDR1 SEHNR, CDR2 FQNEAQ (reference sequence). The V gene lost 5 bases and the J gene lost 0 bases, with 11 bases spanning the gap. CDR3 region: CASSPRRTSGNTIYF. The CDR3 DNA is TGTGCCAGCAGCCCTCGACGCACCTCTGGAAACACCATATATTTT.

This clonotype was counted only a few times. The V call is TRBV5-4, the J call TRBJ2-3; D uncertain. Germline V gives CDR1 SGHNT, CDR2 YYREEE (reference sequence). The CDR3 extends over 13 amino acids. Trimming cost V 1 base and J 6 bases, with 9 bases left between them. The chain's CDR3 is CASSLRPGDTQYF. The DNA of the CDR3 is TGTGCCAGCAGCTTGAGGCCCGGGGATACGCAGTATTTT.

This clonotype was detected ten times or more. The CDR3 region is CASSPPSGSYEQYF. The DNA of the CDR3 is TGTGCCAGCTCACCACCTAGCGGGAGCTACGAGCAGTACTTC. J is TRBJ2-7 and V is TRBV18; TRBD2 agrees at 9 bases. The CDR3 consists of 14 residues. V trimming: 0 bases; J trimming: 3 bases; junction bases outside the gene matches: 0. The germline gives CDR1 KGHSH, CDR2 LQKENI.

This clonotype showed up many times. This chain links TRBV20-1 with TRBJ2-7; TRBD1 agrees at 7 bases. The CDR3 length is 14 residues. Germline assignment: CDR1 DFQATT and CDR2 SNEGSKA (reference sequence). V shed 5 bases, J shed 4 bases, and the junction held 11 bases outside the gene matches. CDR3 nucleotide sequence: TGCAGTGCTTACCCGACAGGGAAAATATACGAGCAGTACTTC. Its protein is CSAYPTGKIYEQYF.

This clonotype has at least ten counts. The chain uses TRBV6-2 or TRBV6-3 and TRBJ2-1, with 8 nucleotides matching TRBD1. From germline, CDR1 is MNHEY and CDR2 SVGEGT. This CDR3 has 16 residues. V lost 5 bases, J lost 2 bases, and 8 bases stayed unmatched. For the CDR3, the DNA is TGTGCCAGCAGTAGACAGGGGATTTATACCTACAATGAGCAGTTCTTC. Translated: CASSRQGIYTYNEQFF.

This clonotype appeared many times. The V and J genes are TRBV6-1 and TRBJ2-1; possibly TRBD1 for D (6 bases). The V gene lost 4 bases and the J gene lost 9 bases, with 16 bases spanning the gap. Looked up from germline, CDR1 is MNHNS and CDR2 is SASEGT. The CDR3 is 14 residues long. The CDR3 spells CASSVMGTRAEQFF. The CDR3 bases are TGTGCCAGCAGTGTGATGGGGACAAGGGCTGAGCAGTTCTTC.

This chain joins TRBV19 and TRBJ1-1, with TRBD1 as a possible D gene (6 bases). Germline V gives CDR1 LNHDA, CDR2 SQIVND (reference sequence). The CDR3 covers 14 residues. V dropped 4 bases and J dropped 7 bases, with 16 bases sitting between them. Written as DNA, the CDR3 is TGTGCCAGTAGTAGAAGAGGGGGAGTCGGTGAAGCTTTCTTT. It yields the protein CASSRRGGVGEAFF.

The gene calls are TRBV20-1 and TRBJ1-3; D not resolved. CDR1 is DFQATT and CDR2 is SNEGSKA in the germline V gene (reference sequence). Trimming cost V 1 base and J 4 bases, with 11 bases left between them. CDR3 length: 14 residues. CDR3 residues: CSARATKGGNTIYF. CDR3 nucleotide sequence: TGCAGTGCTAGAGCCACGAAAGGCGGAAACACCATATATTTT.